This T cell receptor (beta chain) was observed in a study of cytomegalovirus exposure and HLA in healthy donors. General study points: Investigators reported over 150 TCR beta chains as tied to cytomegalovirus. A later analysis revealed that TCR association rates differed between HLA loci, peaking at DRB1 and bottoming out at HLA-C. As immune exposure information, only CMV serostatus was available.

The PCR was carried out with 60 Vbeta primers and 13 Jbeta primers. Produced via immunoSEQ multiplex PCR; TCRdb's table is partial and in-frame only. The profile covers 30,000 to 50,000 clones, with 68% appearing a single time and around 4% taken by the ten largest. Trimming cost V 4 bases and J 0 bases; bases outside gene matches: 5. Looked up from germline, CDR1 is MDHEN and CDR2 is SYDVKM. This CDR3 contains 15 residues. Regarding this clone: The antigen is unknown.

The sequence was collected from a man between 35 and 55 years old in good health and CMV-seronegative. The rearrangement uses TRBV28 and TRBJ1-1, with 7 bases matching TRBD1. Sequenced sample: PBMCs. Written as DNA, the CDR3 is TGTGCCAGCAGTTCGGGACAGACCATGAACACTGAAGCTTTCTTT. Its protein is CASSSGQTMNTEAFF.